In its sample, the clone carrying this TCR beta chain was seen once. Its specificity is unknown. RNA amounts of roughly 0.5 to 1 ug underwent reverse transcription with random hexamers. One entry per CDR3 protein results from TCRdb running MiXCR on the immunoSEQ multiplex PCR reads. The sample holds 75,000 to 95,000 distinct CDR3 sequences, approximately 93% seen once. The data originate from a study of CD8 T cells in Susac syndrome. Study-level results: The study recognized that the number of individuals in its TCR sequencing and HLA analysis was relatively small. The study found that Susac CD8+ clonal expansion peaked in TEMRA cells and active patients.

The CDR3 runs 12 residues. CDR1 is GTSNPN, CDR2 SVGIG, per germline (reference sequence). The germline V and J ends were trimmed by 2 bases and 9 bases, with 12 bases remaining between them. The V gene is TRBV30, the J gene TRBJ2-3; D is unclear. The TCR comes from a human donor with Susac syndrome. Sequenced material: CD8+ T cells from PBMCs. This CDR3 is CAWSSGSRTQYF. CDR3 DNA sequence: TGTGCCTGGAGTAGTGGGTCCCGGACGCAGTATTTT.